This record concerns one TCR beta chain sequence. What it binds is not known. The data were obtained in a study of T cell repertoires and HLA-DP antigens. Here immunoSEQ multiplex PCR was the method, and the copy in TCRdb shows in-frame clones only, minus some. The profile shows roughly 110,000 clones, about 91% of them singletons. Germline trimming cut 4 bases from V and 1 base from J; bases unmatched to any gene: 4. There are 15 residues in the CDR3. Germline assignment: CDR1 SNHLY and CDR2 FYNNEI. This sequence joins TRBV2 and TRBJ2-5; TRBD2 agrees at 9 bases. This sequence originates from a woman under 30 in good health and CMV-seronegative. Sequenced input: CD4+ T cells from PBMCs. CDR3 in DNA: TGTGCCAGCAGTGCTAAGACTAGCGGCCAAGAGACCCAGTACTTC. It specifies CASSAKTSGQETQYF.